These 5 T cell receptor beta chains were all obtained from the same sample, sequenced in a study of beta chain features in type 1 diabetes. Study results and limitations: TCRB CDR3s were moderately but significantly shorter in Type 1 diabetes patients in all four CD4+ subsets.

Their target antigens are unknown. Since all of the isolated RNA was reverse transcribed, expressed TCRB transcripts were what got sequenced. The method was immunoSEQ multiplex PCR; TCRdb's version includes in-frame clones alone and lacks a portion of them. The sample lists 600,000 to 700,000 clones; roughly 12% were seen once. The sequencing input was naive CD4+ T cells from blood. These receptors were taken from a man aged 25-45 years with type 1 diabetes.

The table lists this clone with a few counts. This chain joins TRBV7-9 and TRBJ2-3; 7 bases are shared with TRBD1. Germline lookup yields CDR1 SEHNR and CDR2 FQNEAQ (reference sequence). This CDR3 has 15 amino acids. With 5 bases clipped from V and 2 bases from J, the junction kept 7 bases outside the gene matches. CDR3 residues: CASSLRQGPTDTQYF. CDR3 in DNA: TGTGCCAGCAGCCTGAGACAGGGACCCACAGATACGCAGTATTTT. Combining the CDR3 with reference TRBV7-9 and TRBJ2-3 gives the whole variable domain DTGVSQNPRHKITKRGQNVTFRCDPISEHNRLYWYRQTLGQGPEFLTYFQNEAQLEKSRLLSDRFSAERPKGSFSTLEIQRTEQGDSAMYLCASSLRQGPTDTQYFGPGTRLTVL.

The gene calls are TRBV7-9 and TRBJ2-6; 7 bases are shared with TRBD2. V lost 10 bases to trimming and J lost 2 bases; unmatched junction nucleotides: 14. The CDR3 covers 17 residues. CDR1 is SEHNR, CDR2 FQNEAQ, per germline (reference sequence). CDR3: CATLPHPGGPGANVLTF. The CDR3 DNA is TGTGCCACCTTACCTCACCCGGGGGGTCCTGGGGCCAACGTCCTGACTTTC.

Only a few counts were recorded for this clone. The chain uses TRBV7-2 and TRBJ1-6; D perhaps matches TRBD1 (6 bases). Trimming pared 5 bases from V and 14 bases from J, leaving 19 bases between. The CDR3 runs to 14 residues. The germline gives CDR1 SGHTA, CDR2 FQGNSA. CDR3 residues: CASSPGRLYRALHF. The CDR3 DNA follows: TGTGCCAGCAGCCCAGGCCGACTCTACAGGGCCCTCCACTTT.

The chain is built from TRBV25-1 and TRBJ1-2; perhaps TRBD1 as D (5 bases). Trimming stripped 3 bases from V and 7 bases from J, with 24 bases between. Germline V gene lookup returns CDR1 MGHDK and CDR2 SYGVNS. The length of the CDR3 is 17 residues. Here the CDR3 DNA reads TGTGCCAGCAGTGACCCTCGAAGGGGACGATTATCAGGTGGCTACACCTTC. It encodes CASSDPRRGRLSGGYTF.

This clone was seen more than once but under ten times. This chain links TRBV7-9 with TRBJ1-2; D gene ambiguous. Germline-derived CDR1 and CDR2 are SEHNR and FQNEAQ (reference sequence). V dropped 0 bases and J dropped 8 bases, with 10 bases sitting between them. This CDR3 contains 13 residues. CDR3 region: CASSLALRAGYTF. CDR3 nucleotide sequence: TGTGCCAGCAGCTTAGCTCTACGAGCAGGCTACACCTTC. Full variable domain (missing parts from reference TRBV7-9 and TRBJ1-2): DTGVSQNPRHKITKRGQNVTFRCDPISEHNRLYWYRQTLGQGPEFLTYFQNEAQLEKSRLLSDRFSAERPKGSFSTLEIQRTEQGDSAMYLCASSLALRAGYTFGSGTRLTVV.